This TCR beta chain emerged from a study of blood T cell repertoires in COVID-19 (dated by TCRdb to the early 2020s). About the investigation overall: Samples from collaborators originated in the United States, Italy and Spain and spanned both the acute and convalescent phases of COVID-19. The material from the prospective study consisted of cDNA or gDNA derived from T cells, B-cell-depleted T cells, or PBMCs. The dataset comprised deeply sampled blood TCRbeta repertoires from subjects exposed to, actively infected with, or recovered from COVID-19. The repertoires were released in a freely available public database meant as a resource for research on the immune response to SARS-CoV-2. The samples were drawn from the first 160 participants of the ongoing ImmuneRACE study and from over a thousand subjects provided by 6 global collaborators. The sample metadata nearly always contained a de-identified subject ID, COVID-19 status, age in years and sex. Where available, HLA class I and class II types were obtained from metadata supplied by the sample provider rather than from assay-based typing.

One collaborating source in Seattle enrolled patients while the patients were actively infected and followed the patients over time throughout the course of disease. The collaborating institutions used their own protocols to collect whole blood in K2EDTA tubes. For TCRbeta analysis, collaborators shipped samples in one of three forms: frozen whole blood, isolated PBMCs, or DNA extracted from either of those sample types. Results the study describes overall, beyond this receptor: How much clinical and demographic metadata was included differed by source and by participant, and the metadata was provided uncurated.

CDR1 and CDR2 are drawn from the germline V gene: KGHDR, SFDVKD. The CDR3 spans 17 residues, from the cysteine through the phenylalanine. Kept here is only the CDR3 DNA, which spans 51 bases and is read in frame from base 1. Trimming takes 3 bases from V and 0 bases from J, and the germline ends sit 11 bases apart. The immunoSEQ Assay, a bias-controlled multiplex PCR, was used to amplify TCRbeta CDR3 regions from genomic DNA. The authors' pipeline ran thus. Nucleated cell counts per sample were estimated from amplification of reference gene primers within the assay. Sequence reads were collapsed and filtered to measure the absolute abundance of every unique TCRbeta CDR3 rearrangement. Productive Simpson clonality was computed per sample as the square root of Simpson's diversity index over productive rearrangements. What TCRdb holds here is the immuneACCESS table cut down to in-frame rearrangements. Part of the clones is not present; checked against another copy, under half of the missing clones reflect an unresolved V gene, and the others are unexplained. V and J calls and clone size are copied from that table; D and trimming were computed from the DNA. In all, the sample holds approximately 25,000 clones, and roughly 79% of those were seen once. The ten top clones hold about 7% of the sample.

The table lists this clone with a few counts. No antigen is known for it. The input lacks base qualities; no much larger clone sits a single base away. Sequencing used peripheral blood. This sequence was found in a man aged 45 to 65 with COVID-19, enrolled during active disease. The rearrangement combines TRBV24-1 with TRBJ2-6, and the D gene may be TRBD2, 5 bases matching. The CDR3 region reads CATSDPTGSSGANVLTF. Here is the DNA: TGTGCCACCAGTGATCCGACGGGAAGCTCTGGGGCCAACGTCCTGACTTTC.